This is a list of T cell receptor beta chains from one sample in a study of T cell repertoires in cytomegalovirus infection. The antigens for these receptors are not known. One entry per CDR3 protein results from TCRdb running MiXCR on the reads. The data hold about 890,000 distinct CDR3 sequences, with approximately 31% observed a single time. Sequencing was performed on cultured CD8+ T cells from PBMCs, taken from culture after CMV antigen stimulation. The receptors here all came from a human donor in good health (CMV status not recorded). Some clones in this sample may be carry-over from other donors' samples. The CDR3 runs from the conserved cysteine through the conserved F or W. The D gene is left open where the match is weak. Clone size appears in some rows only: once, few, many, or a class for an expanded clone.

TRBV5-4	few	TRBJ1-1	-	CASTNDPNTEAFF	TGTGCCAGCACCAACGACCCGAACACTGAAGCTTTCTTT
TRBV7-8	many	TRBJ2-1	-	CATLRTPAYNEQFF	TGTGCCACCCTGAGGACGCCGGCTTACAATGAGCAGTTCTTC
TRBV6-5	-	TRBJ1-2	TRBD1	CASSYTQFDRAGYYGYTF	TGTGCCAGCAGTTACACCCAATTCGACAGGGCGGGATACTATGGCTACACCTTC
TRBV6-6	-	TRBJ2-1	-	CASSWGGWVEQFF	TGTGCCAGCAGTTGGGGGGGCTGGGTTGAGCAGTTCTTC
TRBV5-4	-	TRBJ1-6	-	CASSLGQVSSYNSPLHF	TGTGCCAGCAGCTTGGGGCAGGTTAGCTCCTATAATTCACCCCTCCACTTT
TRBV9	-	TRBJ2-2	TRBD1	CASSVTGAGTGELFF	TGTGCCAGCAGCGTGACAGGGGCGGGCACCGGGGAGCTGTTTTTT
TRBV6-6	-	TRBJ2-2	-	CASSYTPPRANTGELFF	TGTGCCAGCAGTTACACCCCCCCTCGGGCGAACACCGGGGAGCTGTTTTTT
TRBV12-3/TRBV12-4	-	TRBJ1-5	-	CASRARGVGQPQHF	TGTGCCAGCAGAGCTAGGGGGGTAGGTCAGCCCCAGCATTTT
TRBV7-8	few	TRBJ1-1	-	CASSLEPTASSEAFF	TGTGCCAGCAGCTTAGAGCCTACGGCCAGCTCCGAAGCTTTCTTT
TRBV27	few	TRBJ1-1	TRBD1	CASNLASTGPNTEAFF	TGTGCCAGCAATCTTGCTTCGACAGGGCCCAACACTGAAGCTTTCTTT
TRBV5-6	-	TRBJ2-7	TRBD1	CASSSWTGGHEQYF	TGTGCCAGCAGCTCTTGGACAGGGGGCCACGAGCAGTACTTC
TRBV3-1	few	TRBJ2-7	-	CASSQAGATYEQYF	TGTGCCAGCAGCCAAGCCGGCGCCACCTACGAGCAGTACTTC
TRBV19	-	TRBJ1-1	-	CASSMEGGFTEAFF	TGTGCCAGTAGTATGGAAGGGGGATTTACTGAAGCTTTCTTT
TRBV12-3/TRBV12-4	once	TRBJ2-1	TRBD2	CASSPLAGQGEQFF	TGTGCCAGCAGTCCTCTAGCGGGACAAGGTGAGCAGTTCTTC
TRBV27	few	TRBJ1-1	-	CASSFFQNTEAFF	TGTGCCAGCAGTTTTTTCCAGAACACTGAAGCTTTCTTT
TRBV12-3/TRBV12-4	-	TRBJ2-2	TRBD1	CASIGDRGYTGELFF	TGTGCCAGCATCGGGGACAGGGGGTACACCGGGGAGCTGTTTTTT
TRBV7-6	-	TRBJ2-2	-	CASRPQGTGELFF	TGTGCCAGCAGACCCCAGGGCACCGGGGAGCTGTTTTTT
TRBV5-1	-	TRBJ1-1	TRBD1	CASSSPTADRTGTTEAFF	TGCGCCAGCAGCTCTCCCACTGCCGACCGGACAGGGACCACTGAAGCTTTCTTT
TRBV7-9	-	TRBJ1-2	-	CASSLAGDWLNYGYTF	TGTGCCAGCAGCTTAGCGGGGGACTGGTTGAACTATGGCTACACCTTC
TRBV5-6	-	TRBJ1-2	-	CASSLAGDKLNYGYTF	TGTGCCAGCAGCTTGGCCGGTGACAAGCTTAACTATGGCTACACCTTC
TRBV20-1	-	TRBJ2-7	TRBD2	CSARDERGPSYEQYF	TGCAGTGCTAGAGATGAGCGGGGGCCATCCTACGAGCAGTACTTC
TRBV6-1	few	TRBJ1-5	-	CASRGLEPQHF	TGTGCCAGCAGGGGACTGGAGCCCCAGCATTTT
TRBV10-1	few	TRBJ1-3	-	CASSDIYSGNTIYF	TGCGCCAGCAGTGACATCTACTCTGGAAACACCATATATTTT
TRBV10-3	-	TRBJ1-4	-	CATLRGVNEKLFF	TGTGCCACCCTCCGGGGCGTAAATGAAAAACTGTTTTTT
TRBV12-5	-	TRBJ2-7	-	CASGLEWGYEQYF	TGTGCTAGTGGTTTGGAGTGGGGCTACGAGCAGTACTTC
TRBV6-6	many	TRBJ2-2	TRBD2	CASSYSSGGDTGELFF	TGTGCCAGCAGTTACTCGAGCGGGGGCGACACCGGGGAGCTGTTTTTT